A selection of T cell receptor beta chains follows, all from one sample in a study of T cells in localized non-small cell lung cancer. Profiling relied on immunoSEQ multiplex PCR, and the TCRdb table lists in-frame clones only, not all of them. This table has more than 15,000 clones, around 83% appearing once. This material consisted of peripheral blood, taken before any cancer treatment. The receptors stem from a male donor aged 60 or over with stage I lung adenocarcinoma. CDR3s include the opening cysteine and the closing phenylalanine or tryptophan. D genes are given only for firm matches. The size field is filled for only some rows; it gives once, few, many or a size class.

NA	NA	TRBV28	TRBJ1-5	CASSFGQEIQPQHF	TGTGCCAGCAGTTTTGGGCAAGAAATCCAGCCCCAGCATTTT
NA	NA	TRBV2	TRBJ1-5	CASTRSGVGNQPQHF	TGTGCCAGCACGAGATCAGGGGTAGGCAATCAGCCCCAGCATTTT
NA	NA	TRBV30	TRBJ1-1	CAWSGTANTEAFF	TGTGCCTGGTCCGGGACCGCAAACACTGAAGCTTTCTTT
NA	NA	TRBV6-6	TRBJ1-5	CASSLQGGGRQPQHF	TGTGCCAGCAGCCTCCAGGGAGGCGGGCGTCAGCCCCAGCATTTT
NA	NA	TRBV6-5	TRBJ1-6	CASSPRNSPLHF	TGTGCCAGCAGTCCCCGGAATTCACCCCTCCACTTT
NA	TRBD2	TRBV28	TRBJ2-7	CASRPGLAEAYEQYF	TGTGCCAGCAGGCCCGGACTAGCGGAGGCCTACGAGCAGTACTTC
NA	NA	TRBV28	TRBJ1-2	CASQGQMIDGYTF	TGTGCCAGTCAAGGACAGATGATTGATGGCTACACCTTC
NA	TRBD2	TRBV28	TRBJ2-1	CASRVAGSGVEQFF	TGTGCCAGCAGGGTAGCGGGGTCGGGGGTTGAGCAGTTCTTC
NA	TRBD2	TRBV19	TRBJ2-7	CASSMAPRLAGVGEQYF	TGTGCCAGTAGTATGGCCCCCCGACTAGCGGGAGTGGGAGAGCAGTACTTC
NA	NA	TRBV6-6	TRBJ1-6	CASSYATGSPLHF	TGTGCCAGCAGTTACGCGACAGGTTCACCCCTCCACTTT
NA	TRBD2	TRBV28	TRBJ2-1	CASSSGTSEINEQFF	TGTGCCAGCAGTTCCGGGACTAGCGAGATCAATGAGCAGTTCTTC
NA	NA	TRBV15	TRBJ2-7	CATSRGNTFYEQYF	TGTGCCACCAGCAGGGGGAATACGTTTTACGAGCAGTACTTC
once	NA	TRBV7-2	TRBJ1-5	CASSLGRQLNQPQHF	TGTGCCAGCAGCTTAGGTAGACAGCTCAATCAGCCCCAGCATTTT
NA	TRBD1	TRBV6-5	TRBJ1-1	CASRQGQYTEAFF	TGTGCCAGCCGCCAGGGACAGTATACTGAAGCTTTCTTT
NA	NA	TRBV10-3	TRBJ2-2	CAIRRGGTSDGYANTGELFF	TGTGCCATCAGGCGTGGAGGGACATCGGATGGTTATGCGAACACCGGGGAGCTGTTTTTT
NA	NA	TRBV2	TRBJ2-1	CASSEDRSSYNEQFF	TGTGCCAGCAGTGAAGACAGAAGCTCCTACAATGAGCAGTTCTTC
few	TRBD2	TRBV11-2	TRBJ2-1	CASSLSGRAFGEQFF	TGTGCCAGCAGCTTAAGCGGGAGGGCCTTTGGTGAGCAGTTCTTC
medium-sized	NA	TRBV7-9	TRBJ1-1	CASSFRLEQGEAFF	TGTGCCAGCAGCTTTCGACTGGAACAGGGTGAAGCTTTCTTT
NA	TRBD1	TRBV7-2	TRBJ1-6	CASSSPGQPSSYNSPLHF	TGTGCCAGCAGCTCTCCGGGACAGCCGAGCTCCTATAATTCACCCCTCCACTTT
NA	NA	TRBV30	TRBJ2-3	CAWSVGEKDTDTQYF	TGTGCCTGGAGTGTCGGGGAGAAGGACACAGATACGCAGTATTTT
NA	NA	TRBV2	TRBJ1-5	CASRWKGDQPQHF	TGTGCCAGCAGATGGAAGGGGGATCAGCCCCAGCATTTT
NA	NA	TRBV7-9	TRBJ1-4	CASSLDSLSEGKLFF	TGTGCCAGCAGCCTCGACAGCCTCTCCGAAGGAAAACTGTTTTTT
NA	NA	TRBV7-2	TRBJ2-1	CASSLRKSGSYNEQFF	TGTGCCAGCAGCTTACGAAAGTCGGGGTCCTACAATGAGCAGTTCTTC
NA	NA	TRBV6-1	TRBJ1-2	CASSENRDGYTF	TGTGCCAGCAGTGAGAACAGGGATGGCTACACCTTC
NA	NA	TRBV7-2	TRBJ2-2	CASSLNQFATGELFF	TGTGCCAGCAGCTTAAACCAGTTTGCCACCGGGGAGCTGTTTTTT
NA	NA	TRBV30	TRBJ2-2	CAWSVQFGGRHGELFF	TGTGCCTGGAGTGTACAATTCGGGGGCAGGCACGGGGAGCTGTTTTTT
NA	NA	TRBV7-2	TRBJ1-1	CASSLGAGSNTEAFF	TGTGCCAGCAGCTTAGGTGCCGGGTCTAACACTGAAGCTTTCTTT
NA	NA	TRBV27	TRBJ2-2	CASSLGRTNTGELFF	TGTGCCAGCAGTTTGGGGCGAACGAACACCGGGGAGCTGTTTTTT
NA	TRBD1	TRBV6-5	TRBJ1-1	CASSPGQGTFF	TGTGCCAGCAGCCCTGGACAGGGAACTTTCTTT
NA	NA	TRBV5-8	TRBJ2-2	CASTRAWTTNTGELFF	TGTGCCAGCACCCGAGCATGGACAACGAACACCGGGGAGCTGTTTTTT
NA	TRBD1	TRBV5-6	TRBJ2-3	CASSPQGDPDTQYF	TGTGCCAGCAGCCCACAGGGGGACCCAGATACGCAGTATTTT
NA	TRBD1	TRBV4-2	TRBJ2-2	CASSSTGASNTGELFF	TGTGCCAGCAGCTCGACAGGGGCTAGTAACACCGGGGAGCTGTTTTTT
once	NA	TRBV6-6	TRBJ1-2	CASSPGRGYTF	TGTGCCAGCAGCCCAGGGAGGGGCTACACCTTC
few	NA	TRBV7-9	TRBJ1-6	CASSPGPSSYNSPLHF	TGTGCCAGCAGCCCCGGACCAAGCTCCTATAATTCACCCCTCCACTTT
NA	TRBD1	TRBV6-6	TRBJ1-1	CASRDYRGGMNTEAFF	TGTGCCAGCAGGGACTACAGGGGCGGGATGAACACTGAAGCTTTCTTT
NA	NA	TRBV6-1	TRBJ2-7	CASKSSAGAGEQYF	TGTGCCAGCAAGTCATCGGCAGGGGCGGGCGAGCAGTACTTC
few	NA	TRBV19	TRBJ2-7	CASSVTQGSYEQYF	TGTGCCAGTAGTGTAACCCAGGGGTCCTACGAGCAGTACTTC
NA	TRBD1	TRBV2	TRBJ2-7	CGIGQGGEQYF	TGTGGGATAGGACAGGGTGGAGAGCAGTACTTC
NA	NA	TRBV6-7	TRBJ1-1	CASSYSSADLNTEAFF	TGTGCCAGCAGTTACTCGTCAGCGGACTTGAACACTGAAGCTTTCTTT
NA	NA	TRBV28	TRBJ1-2	CASSLKGGFFYGYTF	TGTGCCAGCAGTTTAAAGGGGGGCTTTTTCTATGGCTACACCTTC
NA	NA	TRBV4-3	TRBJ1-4	CASSPNRGAMGEKLFF	TGCGCCAGCAGCCCCAATAGGGGGGCCATGGGTGAAAAACTGTTTTTT
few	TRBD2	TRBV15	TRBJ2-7	CATSRTSGSGYEQYF	TGTGCCACCAGCAGGACTAGCGGGAGTGGGTACGAGCAGTACTTC